These T cell receptor beta chains were read from a single sample in a study of blood T cells in healthy people across ages. TCRdb re-derived calls from the 5' RACE reads in MiXCR, one entry per CDR3 protein. Here the sample spans roughly 800,000 distinct CDR3 sequences, about three fifths being singletons. Sequencing used blood. Source of these receptors: a man between 25 and 39 years old in good health. Each CDR3 is given with its conserved first and last residue. Each record gives: V gene, clone size, D gene, J gene, CDR3 DNA, CDR3 protein. The D gene is left open where the match is weak. Size is stated for part of the rows, as once, few or many counts, or as a class when the clone is expanded.

TRBV24-1	NA	NA	TRBJ2-3	TGTGCCACCAGTGATGGCCGATTATACACAGATACGCAGTATTTT	CATSDGRLYTDTQYF
TRBV6-5	NA	NA	TRBJ2-7	TGTGCCAGCAGTTATTCCAGGGTAGATTACGAGCAGTACTTC	CASSYSRVDYEQYF
TRBV29-1	NA	TRBD1	TRBJ1-1	TGCAGCGCCCAGGGGGCGATGGGACCCAACACTGAAGCTTTCTTT	CSAQGAMGPNTEAFF
TRBV4-2	NA	NA	TRBJ2-1	TGTGCCAGCAGCCAAGATGCGACGACTCGGGGGTTCTTC	CASSQDATTRGFF
TRBV20-1	NA	NA	TRBJ2-5	TGCAGTGAAGGGACTGCTTATGAGACCCAGTACTTC	CSEGTAYETQYF
TRBV2	NA	NA	TRBJ2-4	TGTGCCAGCAGTGCACAAACAAAAAACATTCAGTACTTC	CASSAQTKNIQYF
TRBV12-3/TRBV12-4	NA	NA	TRBJ2-1	TGTGCCAGCAGTTTCGGAAAGGGCCGACAACCCTACAATGAGCAGTTCTTC	CASSFGKGRQPYNEQFF
TRBV20-1	NA	NA	TRBJ1-2	TGCAGTGCTAGAGGTGTTTGGGGTGGCTACACCTTC	CSARGVWGGYTF
TRBV21-1	NA	NA	TRBJ1-2	TGTGCTAGCGCGTCAGAACCGGGACAGGGGGCGGATGGCTACACCTTC	CASASEPGQGADGYTF
TRBV10-3	NA	TRBD2	TRBJ2-1	TGTGCCATCAGTTCCCAGGGACTAGCGGACTACAATGAGCAGTTCTTC	CAISSQGLADYNEQFF
TRBV5-5	once	NA	TRBJ2-4	TGTGCCAGCAGCTTGTTAAGACAGGCTCTAGCCAAAAACATTCAGTACTTC	CASSLLRQALAKNIQYF
TRBV6-2/TRBV6-3	NA	NA	TRBJ1-5	TGTGCCAGCACCCCAAGGAGGGCAGGGGCGATACAGGATCAGCCCCAGCATTTT	CASTPRRAGAIQDQPQHF
TRBV28	NA	NA	TRBJ2-7	TGTGCCAGCAGTGTACCCCGGGACTTTAACAATGAGCAGTACTTC	CASSVPRDFNNEQYF